This T cell receptor (beta chain) was sequenced during a study of T cells after yellow fever vaccination. MiXCR, run by TCRdb on the 5' RACE reads, gives a single entry per CDR3 protein. This sample has nearly 550,000 distinct CDR3 sequences, with 15% to 20% found just once. The CDR3 sequence is 14 residues long. Trimming took 6 bases from V and 4 from J; bases not matched to a gene: 8. Germline V lookup: CDR1 DFQATT, CDR2 SNEGSKA (reference sequence). The sequences come from PBMCs, collected 15 days after the yellow fever booster vaccination. The chain couples TRBV20-1 to TRBJ2-5, with 10 bases identical to TRBD1. The TCR originated in a man between 25 and 39 years old who received the YFV17D yellow fever vaccine. This chain's CDR3 is CSAKRDRGRETQYF. CDR3 coding DNA: TGCAGTGCCAAAAGGGACAGGGGAAGAGAGACCCAGTACTTC.